This T cell receptor beta chain was found in a study of T cell repertoires in cytomegalovirus infection. Trimming cost V 1 base and J 9 bases, with 19 bases left between them. Germline CDR1 is LNHDA and CDR2 is SQIVND (reference sequence). The CDR3 spans 16 residues. A single record per CDR3 protein comes from TCRdb applying MiXCR to the reads. The sample records 600,000 to 800,000 distinct CDR3 sequences, roughly a quarter being singletons. As to this clonotype: What it binds is not known.

Study observations and caveats: Across the ex vivo response, the dominant clonotypes were HLA-C-restricted CMV-specific TCR beta clonotypes.

Sequenced input: CD8+ T cells from PBMCs. The V call is TRBV19, the J call TRBJ2-1; D tentatively reads TRBD1 or TRBD2 (6 bases each). The receptor's source is a human donor in good health (CMV status not recorded). Some clones in this sample may be carry-over from other donors' samples. The CDR3 DNA sequence: TGTGCCAGTAGTATAGGGTCTCCTTGGGGGGCTGCTGAGCAGTTCTTC. Protein sequence: CASSIGSPWGAAEQFF.